A selection of T cell receptor beta chains follows, all from one sample in a study of shared clonotypes between healthy human individuals. This table comes from immunoSEQ multiplex PCR, and its TCRdb copy is limited to in-frame clones, with some not included. This sample has more than 2 million clones, with about 95% found just once. The source material was naive CD8+ T cells sorted from blood. The receptors were gathered from a man aged 18 to 29 in good health. CDR3s include the opening cysteine and the closing phenylalanine or tryptophan. A D gene is named only where the DNA matches it firmly. Expanded clones are given a class, and other clones once, few, many or no size at all.

d_call,clone_size,j_call,v_call,cdr3_nt,cdr3_aa
TRBD2,NA,TRBJ2-1,TRBV2,TGTGCCAGCAGATGGGGACTAGGCAATGAGCAGTTCTTC,CASRWGLGNEQFF
NA,NA,TRBJ2-2,TRBV10-1,TGCGCCAGCAGTGATCCCAGCGGGGAGCTGTTTTTT,CASSDPSGELFF
TRBD1,NA,TRBJ2-3,TRBV11-3,TGTGCCAGCAGCTTAGGGGACAGGGTAGATACGCAGTATTTT,CASSLGDRVDTQYF
TRBD1,NA,TRBJ1-3,TRBV15,TGTGCCACCAGCAGAGACAGGGGGCAGGGGAACACCATATATTTT,CATSRDRGQGNTIYF
NA,NA,TRBJ2-1,TRBV6-1,TGTGCCAGCAGTGACCAGCGGAATGAGCAGTTCTTC,CASSDQRNEQFF
NA,NA,TRBJ1-1,TRBV7-9,TGTGCCAGCAGTGTTGACTCCGGGACGTATGAAGCTTTCTTT,CASSVDSGTYEAFF
TRBD1,NA,TRBJ2-1,TRBV7-9,TGTGCCAGCAGCCAACAGGGGCGAGCGGAGCAGTTCTTC,CASSQQGRAEQFF
NA,NA,TRBJ1-2,TRBV7-9,TGTGCCAGCAGCTCAATCAGTGACCCTCACTATGGCTACACCTTC,CASSSISDPHYGYTF
NA,NA,TRBJ2-4,TRBV27,TGTGCCAGCAGGGGCAGTGGATCAGCCAAAAACATTCAGTACTTC,CASRGSGSAKNIQYF
NA,NA,TRBJ2-7,TRBV5-8,TGTGCCAGCAGCTTCAGCGTTACCTACGAGCAGTACTTC,CASSFSVTYEQYF
TRBD1,NA,TRBJ2-2,TRBV5-6,TGTGCCAGCAGTCAGGGGGCAAACACCGGGGAGCTGTTTTTT,CASSQGANTGELFF
NA,NA,TRBJ2-2,TRBV27,TGTGCCAGCAGTTCGGTAGACCTAGCGAACACCGGGGAGCTGTTTTTT,CASSSVDLANTGELFF
TRBD1,NA,TRBJ1-6,TRBV2,TGTGCCAGCAGTTGGACAGGGCCGGATTCACCCCTCCACTTT,CASSWTGPDSPLHF
TRBD2,NA,TRBJ2-7,TRBV7-9,TGTGCCTCCGGGGGGGGCACGCGCTACGAGCAGTACTTC,CASGGGTRYEQYF
TRBD1,NA,TRBJ2-5,TRBV5-8,TGTGCCAGCAGCCCCGGACAGGGGACCCCGGAGACCCAGTACTTC,CASSPGQGTPETQYF
NA,NA,TRBJ2-1,TRBV11-2,TGTGCCAGCACCGCGGGTCGGGACAATGAGCAGTTCTTC,CASTAGRDNEQFF
TRBD2,NA,TRBJ2-5,TRBV5-6,TGTGCCAGCAGCGTGGTAGGGAGGGGAGAGACCCAGTACTTC,CASSVVGRGETQYF
TRBD2,once,TRBJ2-1,TRBV7-2,TGTGCCAGCCGGCCCCTAGCGGGGGGCTACAATGAGCAGTTCTTC,CASRPLAGGYNEQFF
TRBD1,NA,TRBJ2-7,TRBV2,TGTGCCAGCAGTGCCGGTGAAGGGACAGACTCCTACGAGCAGTACTTC,CASSAGEGTDSYEQYF
NA,once,TRBJ2-1,TRBV11-2,TGTGCCAGCAGCTTCGAATCGTCAAACAATGAGCAGTTCTTC,CASSFESSNNEQFF
NA,NA,TRBJ1-2,TRBV7-9,TGTGCCAGCAGCAACGGGACAAACCCTTACTATGGCTACACCTTC,CASSNGTNPYYGYTF
NA,NA,TRBJ2-7,TRBV6-1,TGTGCCAGCAGCATACAGGTAACCTACGAGCAGTACTTC,CASSIQVTYEQYF
TRBD1,NA,TRBJ1-1,TRBV13,TGTGCCAGCAGCTCGGACAGGGGGCACGCTGAAGCTTTCTTT,CASSSDRGHAEAFF